This T cell receptor (beta chain) derives from a study of Ad26.COV2.S vaccination and SARS-CoV-2 variants. Study observations and caveats: Assessments of TCR breadth and depth may have underestimated the total T cell responses.

Trimming removed 6 bases from V and 6 bases from J; junction bases left unmatched: 4. The CDR3 extends over 13 amino acids. Germline V gene sequence: CDR1 MNHEY, CDR2 SMNVEV (reference sequence). Treatment indicated: around 19 received Ad26.COV2.S at low or high dose, single or two shots; about 5 received placebo; per-sample allocation not given. Following the first vaccine or placebo injection, samples were taken on day 63. Here immunoSEQ multiplex PCR was the method, and the copy in TCRdb shows in-frame clones only, minus some. The profile shows about 400,000 clones, approximately 92% of them singletons. Remarks on this clone: Its antigen is as yet unknown.

The chain employs TRBV27 and TRBJ2-7, with 11 bases that match TRBD1. The source of this sequence is a person aged 18-65 years who received the Ad26.COV2.S COVID-19 vaccine or a placebo. This sample comprised peripheral blood, obtained in a trial of Ad26.COV2.S vaccine versus placebo. CDR3 coding DNA: TGTGCCAGCAGGCGGGACAGGGGGTTCGAGCAGTACTTC. Amino acid sequence: CASRRDRGFEQYF.